The 16 T cell receptor beta chains in this list originate from one sample, sequenced in a study of blood T cell repertoires in COVID-19. Sequencing used immunoSEQ multiplex PCR; TCRdb keeps in-frame clones, though not all of them. The sample lists about 180,000 clones; around 73% were seen once. The sequenced material came from PBMCs or T cells enriched from blood (not recorded which). These TCRs come from a woman between 45 and 65 years old who had recovered from COVID-19.

This chain links TRBV7-9 with TRBJ1-6; TRBD1 agrees at 10 bases. J was trimmed by 9 bases and V by 5 bases; bases with no gene match: 7. The germline V gene encodes CDR1 SEHNR and CDR2 FQNEAQ (reference sequence). This CDR3 spans 15 amino acids. The CDR3: CASSPTGGGSSPLHF. The CDR3 DNA follows: TGTGCCAGCAGCCCGACAGGGGGCGGGAGTTCACCCCTCCACTTT.

The V gene is TRBV6-6, the J gene TRBJ2-1; maybe TRBD2 (6 bases). Trimming removed 5 bases from V and 10 bases from J, with 33 bases in between. The CDR3 has 19 residues. The germline CDR1 and CDR2 sequences are MNHNY and SVGAGI (reference sequence). In DNA form, the CDR3 reads TGTGCCAGCAGTCCCCTCCGATCAGGGCCGGGACTGACTTTATACGAGCAGTTCTTC. Translating gives CASSPLRSGPGLTLYEQFF.

The rearrangement joins TRBV7-3 to TRBJ2-3; D possibly corresponds to TRBD2 (5 bases). V lost 5 bases, J lost 4 bases, and 13 bases lay in between. Looked up from germline, CDR1 is SGHTA and CDR2 is FQGTGA. The CDR3 is made up of 14 amino acids. CDR3 loop: CASSPRGYPDTQYF. The CDR3 DNA reads as TGTGCCAGCAGCCCCCGGGGTTACCCAGATACGCAGTATTTT.

This clone has just one count. The chain joins TRBV27 to TRBJ2-7; tentatively, D is TRBD2 (6 bases). This CDR3 has 13 amino acids. Germline V gives CDR1 MNHEY, CDR2 SMNVEV (reference sequence). Trimming removed 3 bases at V and 2 bases at J, with 8 bases between. The DNA for the CDR3 is TGTGCCAGCAGTTTTGCGGGAACCTACGAGCAGTACTTC. Its translation is CASSFAGTYEQYF.

This clone was seen just once. The chain links TRBV19 to TRBJ2-1; 8 positions agree with TRBD2. Germline lookup yields CDR1 LNHDA and CDR2 SQIVND (reference sequence). CDR3 length equals 14 residues. J was trimmed by 10 bases and V by 6 bases; bases with no gene match: 11. The CDR3 bases are TGTGCCAGTAGCACTAGCTCTGGCGGGAGGGAGCAGTTCTTC. Its translation is CASSTSSGGREQFF.

The rearrangement joins TRBV7-9 to TRBJ2-7, with 9 bases that match TRBD1. CDR1 SEHNR and CDR2 FQNEAQ come from the germline V gene (reference sequence). The CDR3 covers 16 residues. V was clipped by 1 base and J by 3 bases; unmatched bases: 7. The CDR3 loop reads CASSLGTTGGGYEQYF. For the CDR3, the DNA is TGTGCCAGCAGCTTAGGTACGACAGGGGGTGGCTACGAGCAGTACTTC.

This rearrangement joins TRBV28 to TRBJ2-1; D is possibly TRBD1 (6 bases). Germline CDR1 is MDHEN and CDR2 is SYDVKM. CDR3 length: 17 amino acids. The V end was cut by 2 bases, the J end by 2 bases, with 16 bases between. DNA of the CDR3: TGTGCCAGCAGTTTAGCGAGGGGGACGCTAGCCTACAATGAGCAGTTCTTC. Residues: CASSLARGTLAYNEQFF.

This rearrangement joins TRBV11-2 to TRBJ2-7, with 10 bases aligning to TRBD1. The CDR3 runs 15 residues. Losses at the gene ends were 4 bases for V and 6 bases for J; bases not matched to a gene: 9. In germline, CDR1 is SGHAT, CDR2 FQNNGV. CDR3 bases: TGTGCCAGCAGCTCCCGACAGGGGGCTTGGGCCGAGCAGTACTTC. This translates into CASSSRQGAWAEQYF. Variable domain in full (rest from reference TRBV11-2 and TRBJ2-7): EAGVAQSPRYKIIEKRQSVAFWCNPISGHATLYWYQQILGQGPKLLIQFQNNGVVDDSQLPKDRFSAERLKGVDSTLKIQPAKLEDSAVYLCASSSRQGAWAEQYFGPGTRLTVT.

This clone was counted ten times or more. This chain links TRBV4-1 with TRBJ2-2; TRBD2 matches at 11 bases. J lost 4 bases, V lost 3 bases, and 1 base had no gene match. CDR3 length equals 15 residues. Germline CDR1 is MGHRA and CDR2 is YSYEKL. The CDR3 DNA reads TGCGCCAGCAGCCAGGGGACTAGCGGCACCGGGGAGCTGTTTTTT. The encoded protein is CASSQGTSGTGELFF.

The chain couples TRBV9 to TRBJ2-6; D possibly corresponds to TRBD2 (5 bases). V was cut by 2 bases and J by 0 bases, with 6 bases left in between. The CDR3 contains 15 residues. In germline, CDR1 is SGDLS, CDR2 YYNGEE. CDR3 sequence (DNA): TGTGCCAGCAGCGTGGCGGGCTCTGGGGCCAACGTCCTGACTTTC. Amino acids: CASSVAGSGANVLTF.

This sequence joins TRBV4-3 and TRBJ1-1; D ambiguous. This CDR3 contains 15 residues. Deletions cut 4 bases from V and 3 bases from J, with 15 bases between. Germline CDR1 reads LGHNA; CDR2 reads YSLEER. The CDR3 nucleotides are TGCGCCAGCAGCCCGACGCGCTGGGGAGACACTGAAGCTTTCTTT. This codes for CASSPTRWGDTEAFF.

The chain is built from TRBV29-1 and TRBJ2-2; TRBD2 matches at 7 bases. V lost 7 bases to trimming and J lost 7 bases; unmatched junction nucleotides: 9. This CDR3 comprises 13 residues. The V gene's germline CDR1 is SQVTM and CDR2 ANQGSEA. The CDR3 DNA reads as TGCAGCGCCCCAGCGGGGCAGGGCGGGGAGCTGTTTTTT. Its protein product is CSAPAGQGGELFF.

The rearrangement links TRBV6-4 to TRBJ1-1, with 7 positions matching TRBD1. In germline, CDR1 is MRHNA, CDR2 SNTAGT. CDR3 length: 15 residues. The J segment lost 8 bases and the V segment lost 5 bases, leaving 14 bases of the junction unmatched. Here the CDR3 DNA reads TGTGCCAGCAGTAAATGGGACAGTCAAGGTAGCGAAGCTTTCTTT. Its protein is CASSKWDSQGSEAFF.

The chain joins TRBV21-1 to TRBJ1-1. TRBV21-1 is labeled a pseudogene. The CDR3 totals 15 residues. CDR3 region: CASSITNFWSTEAFF. In DNA, the CDR3 is TGTGCCAGCAGCATTACCAATTTTTGGAGCACTGAAGCTTTCTTT.

This clone showed up just once. The chain has TRBV23-1 and TRBJ2-2; 7 bases line up with TRBD1. TRBV23-1 is noted as an ORF with a role that remains uncertain. The CDR3 is made up of 15 amino acids. J gave up 6 bases and V 6 bases, and 10 bases lay outside the gene matches. For the CDR3, the DNA is TGCGCCAGCAGCCAACACACAGGGGCCGCCGGGGAGCTGTTTTTT. Residues: CASSQHTGAAGELFF.

This clone came up once. V and J are TRBV4-3 and TRBJ1-2; the D gene is possibly TRBD1 (6 bases). The V and J ends lost 4 bases and 2 bases respectively, with 17 bases between them. Germline V gives CDR1 LGHNA, CDR2 YSLEER. This CDR3 has 16 amino acids. CDR3 in DNA: TGCGCCAGCAGCCTACAGTCCGGGCAGGGGAACTATGGCTACACCTTC. Amino acids: CASSLQSGQGNYGYTF.